This TCR beta chain was captured by sequencing in a study of regulatory T cells in long-lasting Graves disease. Study at large: By definition, persistent Graves' disease involved antithyroid drugs for over 5 years alongside positive TSH receptor antibodies. Findings and limits, study-wide: New patients shared fewer public clonotypes (more than 850) than persistent patients did (roughly 2,700).

According to the study, TCR beta libraries were built with iRepertoire HTBI primers and CDR3-region Arm-PCR. As processed by the authors: Samples jointly harbored roughly 60 TRBV and about 13 TRBJ segments. TCRdb reanalysed the multiplex PCR reads using MiXCR and keeps one entry per CDR3 protein. These V and J calls originate from TCRdb's pipeline instead of the authors' own analysis. The sample holds more than 350,000 distinct CDR3 sequences; roughly a fifth are singletons and the top ten take approximately 14%. The time point denotes: persistent/refractory GD, antithyroid drugs over 5 years with positive TRAb. The TCR library was made from RNA extracted from PBMCs. Graves' disease diagnoses used American Thyroid Association guidelines. In germline, CDR1 is SNHLY, CDR2 FYNNEI. The CDR3 loop spans 16 amino acids. The ends were cut back, 0 bases at V and 4 bases at J, with 13 bases in the middle. This clonotype was seen at least ten times. Its specificity is not known.

The J gene is TRBJ1-5, the V gene TRBV2; D call uncertain. The specimen was peripheral blood mononuclear cells (PBMCs), collected when the disease was refractory, from a patient treated with antithyroid drugs. This clonotype was sampled from a female donor with Graves disease. The CDR3 sequence is CASSEAHPAGNQPQHF. The DNA of the CDR3 is TGTGCCAGCAGTGAAGCGCATCCAGCCGGAAATCAGCCCCAGCATTTT.